The sequence of this TCR beta chain was determined in a study of beta chain features in type 1 diabetes. The study's findings and limits: The VDJ junctions of type 1 diabetes patients carried fewer insertions and more deletions.

The sequenced template was cDNA made from the entire isolated RNA. TCRdb's copy holds only in-frame clones and misses some; the assay was immunoSEQ multiplex PCR. The sample yields 850,000 to 900,000 clones, 15% to 20% seen once. Germline V gives CDR1 DFQATT, CDR2 SNEGSKA (reference sequence). The CDR3 is 10 residues long. V lost 5 bases to trimming and J lost 5 bases, with 5 bases between them. Concerning this clone: Its target is unknown.

V gene TRBV20-1 combines with J gene TRBJ2-3, with unresolved D. The receptor was derived from a woman younger than 30 in good health. Input material: naive CD4+ T cells from blood. For the CDR3, the DNA is TGCAGTGCTTTTTTAGATACGCAGTATTTT. Translation gives CSAFLDTQYF.